What follows are 14 T cell receptor beta chains derived from one specimen sequenced in a study of regulatory T cells in long-lasting Graves disease. Arm-PCR with iRepertoire HTBI primers amplified the CDR3 regions for these TCR beta libraries. A single record per CDR3 protein comes from TCRdb applying MiXCR to the multiplex PCR reads. The sample holds 320,000 or so distinct CDR3 sequences, 15% to 20% seen once. Time point meaning: newly diagnosed GD, antithyroid drugs for less than 3 months. Extracted PBMC RNA gave rise to the TCR library. Sequencing was performed on peripheral blood mononuclear cells (PBMCs), taken at new diagnosis, from a patient treated with antithyroid drugs. The receptors here all came from a female donor with Graves disease.

Points on this clonotype: A read error is likely here: a far larger clone is one base away. The chain couples TRBV11-1 to TRBJ1-2; a possible D gene is TRBD1 (5 bases). This CDR3 has 14 residues. Germline V gene lookup returns CDR1 SGHAT and CDR2 FQDESV (reference sequence). The ends were cut back, 4 bases at V and 7 bases at J, with 16 bases in the middle. CDR3 in DNA: TGTGCCAGCAGCTCGCTTGGCGGGGCCTCTGGCTACACCTTC. This sequence encodes CASSSLGGASGYTF.

This clonotype showed up just once. The CDR3 sequence is CASSIAPSNTEAFF. The CDR3 DNA reads as TGTGCCAGTAGTATAGCGCCCTCGAACACTGAAGCTTTCTTT. The V call is TRBV19, the J call TRBJ1-1; no clear D gene. The germline V gene encodes CDR1 LNHDA and CDR2 SQIVND (reference sequence). V shed 1 base and J shed 1 base, with 7 bases lying between them. This CDR3 region has 14 residues.

In this sample, this clonotype turned up a few times. CDR3 sequence (DNA): TGTGCCAGCAGAAACGGGGGCACAAACACCGGGGAGCTGTTTTTT. Amino acids: CASRNGGTNTGELFF. J is TRBJ2-2 and V is TRBV6-1, with D perhaps assigned TRBD1 or TRBD2 (6 bases each). The length of the CDR3 is 15 residues. Trimming took 6 bases from V and 2 from J, leaving 13 bases between them. Germline V CDR1 and CDR2: MNHNS, SASEGT.

This clonotype was seen many times. The chain has TRBV27 and TRBJ1-4; 8 bases map to TRBD1. The germline V gene has CDR1 MNHEY and CDR2 SMNVEV (reference sequence). Trimming took 4 bases from V and 0 from J; bases not matched to a gene: 7. This CDR3 contains 17 residues. DNA of the CDR3: TGTGCCAGCAGTTCCGGACAGGGCAGGCCAACTAATGAAAAACTGTTTTTT. This sequence encodes CASSSGQGRPTNEKLFF.

In this sample, this clonotype turned up many times. Here the CDR3 reads CASSIFSGRDYNEQFF. CDR3 nucleotide sequence: TGTGCCAGCAGCATATTCAGCGGGAGGGACTACAATGAGCAGTTCTTC. The chain joins TRBV13 to TRBJ2-1, with 10 positions matching TRBD2. This CDR3 spans 16 amino acids. The V segment lost 5 bases and the J segment 3 bases; nucleotides outside the gene matches: 7. CDR1 PRHDT and CDR2 FYEKMQ come from the germline V gene (reference sequence).

The table lists this clonotype with many counts. The chain uses TRBV25-1 and TRBJ2-1, with 7 bases identical to TRBD2. The CDR3 spans 16 residues. V lost 1 base, J lost 0 bases, and 3 bases stayed unmatched. Germline-derived CDR1 and CDR2 are MGHDK and SYGVNS. CDR3: CASSEFRGSSYNEQFF. CDR3 in DNA: TGTGCCAGCAGTGAATTCCGCGGGAGCTCCTACAATGAGCAGTTCTTC. The full variable domain, rest sourced from reference TRBV25-1 and TRBJ2-1, is EADIYQTPRYLVIGTGKKITLECSQTMGHDKMYWYQQDPGMELHLIHYSYGVNSTEKGDLSSESTVSRIRTEHFPLTLESARPSHTSQYLCASSEFRGSSYNEQFFGPGTRLTVL.

There are many counts of this clonotype. This chain links TRBV18 with TRBJ2-2, with D unclear. Germline V lookup: CDR1 KGHSH, CDR2 LQKENI. This CDR3 region has 13 residues. Trimming pared 1 base from V and 5 bases from J, leaving 5 bases between. CDR3 nucleotides: TGTGCCAGCTCACCACAGGGTACCGGGGAGCTGTTTTTT. As protein: CASSPQGTGELFF.

The table lists this clonotype with many counts. The junction departs from germline at one end; a sequencing error may be responsible. The rearrangement joins TRBV11-3 to TRBJ2-1, with TRBD2 matching over 7 bases. The V gene's germline CDR1 is SGHNT and CDR2 YENEEA. The CDR3 is 12 residues long. For the CDR3, the DNA is TGTGCCAGCATCTCGCGGGAGTTGGACGTAGCCTTC. Its protein product is CASISRELDVAF.

This clonotype was observed at least ten times. V gene TRBV28 combines with J gene TRBJ1-1, with a tentative D call TRBD1 (6 bases). CDR1 is MDHEN, CDR2 SYDVKM, per germline. V lost 8 bases and J 8 bases, leaving 15 bases between the germline ends. CDR3 length: 12 residues. The CDR3 sequence: CASRRGQWEAFF. The CDR3 DNA follows: TGTGCCAGCCGACGTGGACAGTGGGAAGCTTTCTTT.

The count of this clonotype is one. With a much larger clone just one base away, this may be a read error. J is TRBJ2-7 and V is TRBV6-1; 9 bases align to TRBD1. CDR3 length: 15 amino acids. In germline, CDR1 is MNHNS, CDR2 SASEGT. CDR3 DNA: TGTGCCATCAGTGAACAAGGACAGGGGCTTGACGAGCAGTACTTC. Amino acids: CAISEQGQGLDEQYF.

This clonotype came up many times. At one of its ends the junction is not consistent with the germline gene, which may arise from a read error. The chain uses TRBV14 and TRBJ2-7; 7 bases map to TRBD2. From germline, CDR1 is SGHDN and CDR2 FVKESK. This CDR3 region has 14 residues. CDR3 loop: CASSQGDYTYEQYF. The CDR3 DNA sequence: TGCGCCAGCAGCCAAGGGGACTATACCTACGAGCAGTACTTC. The full variable domain, in which reference TRBV14 and TRBJ2-7 provide the parts outside the CDR3, is EAGVTQFPSHSVIEKGQTVTLRCDPISGHDNLYWYRRVMGKEIKFLLHFVKESKQDESGMPNNRFLAERTGGTYSTLKVQPAELEDSGVYFCASSQGDYTYEQYFGPGTRLTVT.

This chain uses TRBV7-6 with TRBJ2-7; 9 bases are shared with TRBD1. The CDR3 loop spans 16 amino acids. The junction had 13 bases not matched to a gene; V was cut back by 4 bases and J by 6 bases. The germline V gene encodes CDR1 SGHVS and CDR2 FNYEAQ. CDR3 in amino acids: CASSSSTGGPASEQYF. DNA for the CDR3: TGTGCCAGCAGCTCGTCGACAGGGGGTCCAGCCTCCGAGCAGTACTTC.

This clonotype was picked up a small number of times. V is TRBV28 and J is TRBJ2-2; 8 positions match TRBD2. Losses at the gene ends were 3 bases for V and 2 bases for J; bases not matched to a gene: 5. Looked up from germline, CDR1 is MDHEN and CDR2 is SYDVKM. This CDR3 is built from 16 residues. This chain's CDR3 is CASSFPGGANTGELFF. The CDR3 DNA sequence: TGTGCCAGCAGTTTTCCCGGGGGGGCCAACACCGGGGAGCTGTTTTTT.

This clonotype was seen many times. The chain carries TRBV29-1 and TRBJ1-1; TRBD1 is a possible D gene (6 bases). Looked up from germline, CDR1 is SQVTM and CDR2 is ANQGSEA. This CDR3 is 16 amino acids long. The V end was cut by 7 bases, the J end by 3 bases, with 24 bases between. CDR3 in DNA: TGCAGCGCCCACCCGGTTTCAGCGGGGGCGGACACTGAAGCTTTCTTT. This sequence encodes CSAHPVSAGADTEAFF. Drawing the rest from reference TRBV29-1 and TRBJ1-1, the complete variable domain is SAVISQKPSRDICQRGTSLTIQCQVDSQVTMMFWYRQQPGQSLTLIATANQGSEATYESGFVIDKFPISRPNLTFSTLTVSNMSPEDSSIYLCSAHPVSAGADTEAFFGQGTRLTVV.